This TCR beta chain comes out of a study of blood T cell repertoires in COVID-19. Study background: Samples of COVID-19 (acute and convalescent) were obtained from the United States, Italy and Spain.

As processed by the authors: Reference gene primers were amplified, and this amplification served to estimate nucleated cell counts. The protocol was immunoSEQ multiplex PCR, while the TCRdb copy is restricted to in-frame clones and leaves out a portion. D and trimming come from the DNA, and the V and J calls and clone size come from that table. The sample gives around 300,000 clones, approximately 88% of which show up once; 9.4% is in the top ten. The V gene lost 1 base and the J gene lost 3 bases, with 9 bases spanning the gap. The CDR3 is 14 residues long. The germline V gene encodes CDR1 LNHDA and CDR2 SQIVND (reference sequence).

The sequence was obtained from a man aged 18 to 29 with active or convalescent COVID-19. The specimen sequenced was peripheral blood. The chain has TRBV19 and TRBJ1-1; the D gene is possibly TRBD1 (6 bases). The CDR3 DNA is TGTGCCAGTAGTATAGGCAGGGGTGACACTGAAGCTTTCTTT. Translation: CASSIGRGDTEAFF.